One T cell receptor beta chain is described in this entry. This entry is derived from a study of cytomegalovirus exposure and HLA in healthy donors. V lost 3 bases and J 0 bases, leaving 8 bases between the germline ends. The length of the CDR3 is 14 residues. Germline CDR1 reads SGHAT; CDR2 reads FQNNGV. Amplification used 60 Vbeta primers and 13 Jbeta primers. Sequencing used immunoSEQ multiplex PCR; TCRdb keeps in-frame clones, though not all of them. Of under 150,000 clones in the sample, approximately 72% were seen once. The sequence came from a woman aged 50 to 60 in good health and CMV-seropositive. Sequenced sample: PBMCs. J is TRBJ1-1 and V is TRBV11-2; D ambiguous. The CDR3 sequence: CASSFEGLNTEAFF. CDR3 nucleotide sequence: TGTGCCAGCAGCTTTGAGGGCCTGAACACTGAAGCTTTCTTT.